The entry below gives a single T cell receptor beta chain sequence along with its context. What it binds is unknown. These data originate in a study of cytomegalovirus exposure and HLA in healthy donors. Study results and limitations: Three chains linked to CMV were shown in vitro to be specific for CMV antigens. The authors listed around 150 TCR beta chains as cytomegalovirus-associated. Cytomegalovirus status was reportedly diagnosed by the classifier with high sensitivity and specificity.

Libraries were prepared by immunoSEQ multiplex PCR; TCRdb keeps only in-frame clonotypes and omits some of them. There are more than 65,000 clones in the sample; 85% to 95% occur only once, and approximately 0.7% lies in the top ten. The CDR3 loop spans 14 amino acids. V gave up 1 base and J gave up 11 bases; unmatched junction bases: 8. Germline assignment: CDR1 LGHNA and CDR2 YNFKEQ. Sequencing was performed on PBMCs. The receptor's source is a man between 18 and 29 years old in good health and CMV-seronegative. The genes are TRBV4-2 and TRBJ2-5; the match to TRBD2 covers 9 bases. This CDR3 is CASSQVERGALQYF. In DNA, the CDR3 is TGTGCCAGCAGCCAAGTCGAGCGGGGGGCCCTTCAGTACTTC.